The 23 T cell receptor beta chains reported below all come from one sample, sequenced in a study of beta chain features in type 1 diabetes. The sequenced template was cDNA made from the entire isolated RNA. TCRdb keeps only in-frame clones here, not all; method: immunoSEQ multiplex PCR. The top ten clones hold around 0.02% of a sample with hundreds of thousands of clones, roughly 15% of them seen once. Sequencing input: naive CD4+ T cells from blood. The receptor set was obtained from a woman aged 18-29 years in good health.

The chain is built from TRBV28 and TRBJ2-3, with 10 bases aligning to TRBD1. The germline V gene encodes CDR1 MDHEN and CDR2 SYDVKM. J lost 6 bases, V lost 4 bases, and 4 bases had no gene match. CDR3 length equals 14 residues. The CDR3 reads CASSSTDRGDTQYF. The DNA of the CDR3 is TGTGCCAGCAGTTCCACGGACAGGGGGGATACGCAGTATTTT.

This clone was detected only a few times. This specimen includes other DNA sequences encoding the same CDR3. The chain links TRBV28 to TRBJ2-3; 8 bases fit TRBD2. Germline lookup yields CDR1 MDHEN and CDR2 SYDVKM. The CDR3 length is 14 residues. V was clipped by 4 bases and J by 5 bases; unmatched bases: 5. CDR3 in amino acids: CASSSSGRGDTQYF. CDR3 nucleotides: TGTGCCAGCAGTTCGAGCGGGAGAGGAGATACGCAGTATTTT.

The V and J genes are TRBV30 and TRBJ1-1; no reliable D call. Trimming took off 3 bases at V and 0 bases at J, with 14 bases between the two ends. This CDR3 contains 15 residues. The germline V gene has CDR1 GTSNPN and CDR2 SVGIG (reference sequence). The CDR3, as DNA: TGTGCCTGGAGAAAGGACTCTCGGATGAACACTGAAGCTTTCTTT. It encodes CAWRKDSRMNTEAFF.

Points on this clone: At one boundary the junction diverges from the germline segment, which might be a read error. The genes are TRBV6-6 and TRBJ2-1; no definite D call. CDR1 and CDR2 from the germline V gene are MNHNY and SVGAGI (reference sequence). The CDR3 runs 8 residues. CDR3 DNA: TGTGCCAGCAGGTACAAGGTCTTC. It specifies CASRYKVF.

CDR3 sequence reads: CASPPSSWNTEAFF. The CDR3 region has the DNA TGTGCCAGCCCCCCTTCTAGCTGGAACACTGAAGCTTTCTTT. V usage is TRBV21-1 and J usage is TRBJ1-1. TRBV21-1 is recorded as a pseudogene. The CDR3 covers 14 residues.

The CDR3 spells CASSSESSQGGRNQPQHF. The DNA of the CDR3 is TGTGCCAGTAGTTCCGAGTCCTCACAGGGCGGTCGCAATCAGCCCCAGCATTTT. The chain links TRBV19 to TRBJ1-5; D is possibly TRBD1 (6 bases). Germline assignment: CDR1 LNHDA and CDR2 SQIVND (reference sequence). The CDR3 has 18 amino acids. Trimming took 5 bases from V and 2 from J, leaving 22 bases between them. Variable domain in full (rest from reference TRBV19 and TRBJ1-5): DGGITQSPKYLFRKEGQNVTLSCEQNLNHDAMYWYRQDPGQGLRLIYYSQIVNDFQKGDIAEGYSVSREKKESFPLTVTSAQKNPTAFYLCASSSESSQGGRNQPQHFGDGTRLSIL.

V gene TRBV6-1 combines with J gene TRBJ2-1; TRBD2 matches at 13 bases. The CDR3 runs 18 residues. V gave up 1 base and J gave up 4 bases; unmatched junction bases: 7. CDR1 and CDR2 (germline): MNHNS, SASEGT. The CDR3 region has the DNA TGTGCCAGCAGTGAAGAGAGTCCGACTAGCGGGAGGTACAATGAGCAGTTCTTC. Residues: CASSEESPTSGRYNEQFF.

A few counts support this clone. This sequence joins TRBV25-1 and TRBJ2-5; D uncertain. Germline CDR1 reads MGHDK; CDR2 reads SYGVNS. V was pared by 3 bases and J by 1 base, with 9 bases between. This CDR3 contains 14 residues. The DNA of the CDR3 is TGTGCCAGCAGTGACGCCCCGATCCAAGAGACCCAGTACTTC. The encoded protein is CASSDAPIQETQYF.

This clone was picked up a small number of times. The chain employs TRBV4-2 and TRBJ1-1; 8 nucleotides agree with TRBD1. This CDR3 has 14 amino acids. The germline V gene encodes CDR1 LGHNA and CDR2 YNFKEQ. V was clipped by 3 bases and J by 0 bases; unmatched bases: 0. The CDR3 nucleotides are TGTGCCAGCAGCCAGACAGGGGTGAACACTGAAGCTTTCTTT. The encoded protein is CASSQTGVNTEAFF.

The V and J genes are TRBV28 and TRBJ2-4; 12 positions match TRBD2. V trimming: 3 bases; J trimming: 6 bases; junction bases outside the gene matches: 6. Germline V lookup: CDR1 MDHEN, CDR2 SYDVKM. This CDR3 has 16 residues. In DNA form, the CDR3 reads TGTGCCAGCAGTTTCGAGGCTAGCGGGAGGGGAAACATTCAGTACTTC. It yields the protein CASSFEASGRGNIQYF. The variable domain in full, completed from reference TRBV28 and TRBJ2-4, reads DVKVTQSSRYLVKRTGEKVFLECVQDMDHENMFWYRQDPGLGLRLIYFSYDVKMKEKGDIPEGYSVSREKKERFSLILESASTNQTSMYLCASSFEASGRGNIQYFGAGTRLSVL.

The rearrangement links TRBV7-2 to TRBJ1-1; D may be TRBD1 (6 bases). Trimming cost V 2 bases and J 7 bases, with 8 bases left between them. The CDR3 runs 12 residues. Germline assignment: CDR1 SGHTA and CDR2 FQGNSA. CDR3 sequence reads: CASSLTDSEAFF. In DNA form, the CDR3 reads TGTGCCAGCAGCTTAACGGACAGTGAAGCTTTCTTT.

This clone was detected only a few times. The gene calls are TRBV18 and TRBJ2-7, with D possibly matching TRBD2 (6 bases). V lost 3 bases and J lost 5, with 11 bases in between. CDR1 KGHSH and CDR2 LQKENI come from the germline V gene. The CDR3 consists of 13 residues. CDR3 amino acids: CASSPTRGDEQYF. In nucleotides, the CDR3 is TGTGCCAGCTCACCGACTAGGGGCGACGAGCAGTACTTC.

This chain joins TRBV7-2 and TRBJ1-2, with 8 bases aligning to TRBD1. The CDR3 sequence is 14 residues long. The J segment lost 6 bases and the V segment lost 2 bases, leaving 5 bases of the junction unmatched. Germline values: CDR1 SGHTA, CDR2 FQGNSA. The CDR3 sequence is CASSLSQGADGYTF. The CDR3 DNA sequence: TGTGCCAGCAGCTTATCCCAGGGGGCGGATGGCTACACCTTC.

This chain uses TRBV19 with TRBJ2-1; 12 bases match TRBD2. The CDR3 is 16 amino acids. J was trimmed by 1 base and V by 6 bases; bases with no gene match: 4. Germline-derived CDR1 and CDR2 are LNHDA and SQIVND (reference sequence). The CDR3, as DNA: TGTGCCAGTAGGGGACTAGCGGGTTATTCCTACAATGAGCAGTTCTTC. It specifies CASRGLAGYSYNEQFF.

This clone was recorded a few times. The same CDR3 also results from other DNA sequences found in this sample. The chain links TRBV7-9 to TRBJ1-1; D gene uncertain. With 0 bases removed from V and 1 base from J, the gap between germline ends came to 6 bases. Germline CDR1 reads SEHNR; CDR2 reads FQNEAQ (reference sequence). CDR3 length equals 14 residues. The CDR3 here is CASSLAPANTEAFF. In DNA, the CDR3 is TGTGCCAGCAGCTTAGCGCCGGCGAACACTGAAGCTTTCTTT. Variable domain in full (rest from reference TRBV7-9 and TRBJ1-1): DTGVSQNPRHKITKRGQNVTFRCDPISEHNRLYWYRQTLGQGPEFLTYFQNEAQLEKSRLLSDRFSAERPKGSFSTLEIQRTEQGDSAMYLCASSLAPANTEAFFGQGTRLTVV.

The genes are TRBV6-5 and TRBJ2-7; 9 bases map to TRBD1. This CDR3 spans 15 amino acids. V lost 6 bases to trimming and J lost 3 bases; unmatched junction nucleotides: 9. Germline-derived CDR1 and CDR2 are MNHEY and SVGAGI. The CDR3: CASSPTGGYGYEQYF. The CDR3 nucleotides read TGTGCCAGCAGCCCGACAGGGGGATATGGCTACGAGCAGTACTTC.

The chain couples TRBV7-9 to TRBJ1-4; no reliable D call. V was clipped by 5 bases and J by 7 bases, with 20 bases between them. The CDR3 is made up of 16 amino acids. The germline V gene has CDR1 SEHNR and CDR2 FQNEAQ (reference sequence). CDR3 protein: CASSRNNWAGSEKLFF. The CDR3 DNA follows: TGTGCCAGCAGCCGCAACAATTGGGCAGGCTCTGAAAAACTGTTTTTT.

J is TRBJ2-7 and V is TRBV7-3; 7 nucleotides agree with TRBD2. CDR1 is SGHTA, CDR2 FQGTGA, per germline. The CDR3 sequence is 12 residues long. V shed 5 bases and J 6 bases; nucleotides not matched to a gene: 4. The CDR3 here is CASSSPSGEQYF. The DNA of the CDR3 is TGTGCCAGCAGCAGTCCTAGCGGCGAGCAGTACTTC.

The CDR3 sequence is CASSEEVGGELFF. CDR3 nucleotides: TGTGCCAGCAGTGAAGAAGTGGGGGGGGAGCTGTTTTTT. The rearrangement links TRBV2 to TRBJ2-2, with D hard to call. Trimming removed 1 base at V and 8 bases at J, with 8 bases between. CDR1 is SNHLY, CDR2 FYNNEI, per germline. The CDR3 contains 13 residues. Based on the CDR3 plus reference TRBV2 and TRBJ2-2, the full variable domain is EPEVTQTPSHQVTQMGQEVILRCVPISNHLYFYWYRQILGQKVEFLVSFYNNEISEKSEIFDDQFSVERPDGSNFTLKIRSTKLEDSAMYFCASSEEVGGELFFGEGSRLTVL.

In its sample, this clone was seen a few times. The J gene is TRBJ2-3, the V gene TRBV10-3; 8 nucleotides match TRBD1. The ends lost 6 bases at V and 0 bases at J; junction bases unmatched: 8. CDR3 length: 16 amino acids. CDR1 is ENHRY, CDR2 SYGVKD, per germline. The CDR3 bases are TGTGCCATCAGCCGGTTCCAGGGGGCTAGCACAGATACGCAGTATTTT. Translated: CAISRFQGASTDTQYF.

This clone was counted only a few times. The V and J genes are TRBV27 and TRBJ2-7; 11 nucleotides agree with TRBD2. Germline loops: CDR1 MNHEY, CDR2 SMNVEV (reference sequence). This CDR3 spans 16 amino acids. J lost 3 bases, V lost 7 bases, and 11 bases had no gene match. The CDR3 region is CASTSGWGTSGYEQYF. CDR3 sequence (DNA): TGTGCCAGCACCTCCGGCTGGGGGACTAGCGGCTACGAGCAGTACTTC.

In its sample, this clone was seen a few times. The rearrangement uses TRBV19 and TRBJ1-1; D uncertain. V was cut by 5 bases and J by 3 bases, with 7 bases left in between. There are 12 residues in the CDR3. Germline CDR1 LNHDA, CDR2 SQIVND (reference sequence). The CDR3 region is CASSSRDTEAFF. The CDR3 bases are TGTGCCAGTAGTTCCCGGGACACTGAAGCTTTCTTT. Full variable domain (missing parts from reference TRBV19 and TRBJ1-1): DGGITQSPKYLFRKEGQNVTLSCEQNLNHDAMYWYRQDPGQGLRLIYYSQIVNDFQKGDIAEGYSVSREKKESFPLTVTSAQKNPTAFYLCASSSRDTEAFFGQGTRLTVV.

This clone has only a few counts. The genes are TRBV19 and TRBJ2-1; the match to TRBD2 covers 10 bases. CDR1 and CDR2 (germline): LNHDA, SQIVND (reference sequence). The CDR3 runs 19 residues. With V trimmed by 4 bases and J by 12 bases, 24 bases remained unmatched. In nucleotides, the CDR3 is TGTGCCAGTAGTACACTAGGAGCCATCAGCGGGAGGGCCGTTATAGGGCAGTTCTTC. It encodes CASSTLGAISGRAVIGQFF.